What follows are 16 T cell receptor beta chains derived from one specimen sequenced in a study of blood T cell repertoires in COVID-19. Only in-frame clones appear in the TCRdb table, and some are missing; sequencing was by immunoSEQ multiplex PCR. The sample lists about 170,000 clones; about 90% were seen once. Material for sequencing was peripheral blood. The receptors originated from a young man with COVID-19, enrolled during active disease.

About this clone itself: One end of the junction is discordant with germline, which a read error may explain. The chain carries TRBV6-2 or TRBV6-3 and TRBJ2-7, with no clear D. The CDR3 spans 14 residues. CDR1 is MNHEY and CDR2 is SVGEGT in the germline V gene. The CDR3 DNA reads as TGTGCCAGCAGCTACTCCGTGGGCACATACGAGCAGTACTTC. This codes for CASSYSVGTYEQYF.

V gene TRBV6-6 combines with J gene TRBJ2-2; D gene uncertain. Per the germline V gene, CDR1 is MNHNY and CDR2 is SVGAGI (reference sequence). V shed 8 bases and J shed 3 bases, with 4 bases lying between them. The length of the CDR3 is 11 residues. The CDR3 spells CASGYTGELFF. In DNA form, the CDR3 reads TGTGCCAGCGGCTACACCGGGGAGCTGTTTTTT.

This rearrangement joins TRBV6-5 to TRBJ1-2, with TRBD1 matching over 8 bases. The V gene end was trimmed by 3 bases and the J gene end by 6 bases; junction bases not matched to a gene: 9. This CDR3 is 15 amino acids long. Germline-derived CDR1 and CDR2 are MNHEY and SVGAGI. CDR3 DNA: TGTGCCAGCAGTTATAGGACAGGGTCGTGGCATGGCTACACCTTC. The encoded protein is CASSYRTGSWHGYTF.

The chain uses TRBV3-1 (or the pseudogene TRBV3-2) and TRBJ1-5; possibly TRBD1 for D (6 bases). The CDR3 is 14 amino acids. CDR1 LGHDT and CDR2 YNNKEL come from the germline V gene (reference sequence). The ends were cut back, 4 bases at V and 6 bases at J, with 13 bases in the middle. CDR3 residues: CASSLQGASQPQHF. The CDR3 DNA reads TGTGCCAGCAGCCTACAGGGTGCGAGTCAGCCCCAGCATTTT.

This chain joins TRBV6-6 and TRBJ1-5, with D possibly being TRBD1 (6 bases). Per germline, CDR1 MNHNY and CDR2 SVGAGI (reference sequence). There are 14 residues in the CDR3. V was shortened by 0 bases and J by 6 bases, with 9 bases between the two germline ends. CDR3 DNA sequence: TGTGCCAGCAGTTACTCCAGGGGAACTCAGCCCCAGCATTTT. As protein: CASSYSRGTQPQHF.

The V gene is TRBV30, the J gene TRBJ1-2; 8 bases are shared with TRBD1. The germline gives CDR1 GTSNPN, CDR2 SVGIG (reference sequence). The CDR3 has 12 amino acids. Trimming took 6 bases from V and 6 from J; bases not matched to a gene: 6. CDR3 residues: CACQGAENGYTF. The CDR3 coding sequence is TGTGCCTGTCAGGGGGCTGAAAATGGCTACACCTTC.

The chain links TRBV19 to TRBJ2-2, with 11 bases aligning to TRBD2. The CDR3 totals 16 residues. Losses at the gene ends were 8 bases for V and 0 bases for J; bases not matched to a gene: 5. Germline CDR1 reads LNHDA; CDR2 reads SQIVND (reference sequence). CDR3: CASQTSGTTNTGELFF. In nucleotides, the CDR3 is TGTGCCAGTCAGACTAGCGGGACCACGAACACCGGGGAGCTGTTTTTT.

This clone has only one observation. The J gene is TRBJ1-5, the V gene TRBV19; 8 bases match TRBD1. Looked up from germline, CDR1 is LNHDA and CDR2 is SQIVND (reference sequence). V gave up 2 bases and J gave up 4 bases; unmatched junction bases: 16. The CDR3 spans 19 residues. CDR3 region: CASSIPGTGHPFLNQPQHF. As DNA, the CDR3 is TGTGCCAGTAGTATACCCGGGACAGGACATCCTTTCTTAAATCAGCCCCAGCATTTT.

The J gene is TRBJ2-5, the V gene TRBV11-2, with 8 bases fitting TRBD1. V was pared by 4 bases and J by 4 bases, with 11 bases of the junction left unmatched. The germline V gene has CDR1 SGHAT and CDR2 FQNNGV. This CDR3 has 16 residues. The CDR3 reads CASSSSQGALRETQYF. The DNA of the CDR3 is TGTGCCAGCAGCTCCAGTCAGGGGGCCCTGCGAGAGACCCAGTACTTC.

The rearrangement uses TRBV25-1 and TRBJ1-2; TRBD1 matches 10 bases. Per the germline V gene, CDR1 is MGHDK and CDR2 is SYGVNS. This CDR3 region has 18 residues. V shed 4 bases, J shed 6 bases, and the junction held 17 bases outside the gene matches. The CDR3 loop is CASSGPGQGTPAVDGYTF. Here the CDR3 DNA reads TGTGCCAGCAGTGGCCCGGGACAGGGGACCCCCGCTGTCGATGGCTACACCTTC.

This clone was detected only once. The V call is TRBV19, the J call TRBJ2-2; 7 bases match TRBD2. This CDR3 spans 15 amino acids. CDR1 and CDR2 from the germline V gene are LNHDA and SQIVND (reference sequence). The junction had 5 bases not matched to a gene; V was cut back by 1 base and J by 6 bases. The CDR3 loop is CASSIGVGRAGELFF. CDR3 coding DNA: TGTGCCAGTAGTATAGGAGTAGGGAGGGCCGGGGAGCTGTTTTTT.

The chain employs TRBV10-3 and TRBJ2-2; possibly TRBD2 for D (6 bases). Germline V lookup: CDR1 ENHRY, CDR2 SYGVKD. Trimming removed 6 bases from V and 6 bases from J, with 17 bases in between. This CDR3 is 15 amino acids long. The CDR3: CAISPGLLSSGELFF. CDR3 DNA sequence: TGTGCCATCAGCCCGGGACTCCTGTCTTCCGGGGAGCTGTTTTTT.

This chain joins TRBV7-2 and TRBJ2-1, with 9 bases matching TRBD1. The junction had 6 bases not matched to a gene; V was cut back by 7 bases and J by 2 bases. This CDR3 has 15 amino acids. Germline values: CDR1 SGHTA, CDR2 FQGNSA. DNA for the CDR3: TGTGCCAGCAACTACAGACAGGGGGCCTACAATGAGCAGTTCTTC. It translates to CASNYRQGAYNEQFF.

The chain recombines TRBV9 with TRBJ2-5; TRBD1 might be the D (7 bases). V lost 0 bases to trimming and J lost 1 base, with 16 bases between them. The CDR3 has 17 residues. In germline, CDR1 is SGDLS, CDR2 YYNGEE. CDR3 amino acids: CASSVGGGGGLQETQYF. CDR3 sequence (DNA): TGTGCCAGCAGCGTAGGGGGAGGAGGGGGCCTCCAAGAGACCCAGTACTTC.

The CDR3 loop is CASSSRLRDTVEQYF. CDR3 DNA sequence: TGTGCCAGCAGTTCGCGCCTCCGGGACACCGTTGAGCAGTACTTC. The chain is built from TRBV27 and TRBJ2-7; D is perhaps TRBD1 (6 bases). CDR3 length: 15 residues. Trimming removed 4 bases from V and 7 bases from J, with 20 bases in between. The germline V gene has CDR1 MNHEY and CDR2 SMNVEV (reference sequence).

The V gene is TRBV6-5, the J gene TRBJ2-7, with TRBD1 matching 9 bases. This CDR3 is built from 14 residues. The junction had 5 bases not matched to a gene; V was cut back by 6 bases and J by 2 bases. CDR1 is MNHEY, CDR2 SVGAGI, per germline. Here the CDR3 reads CASSRTGVPYEQYF. CDR3 bases: TGTGCCAGCAGCCGGACAGGGGTCCCCTACGAGCAGTACTTC.